This T cell receptor (beta chain) is drawn from a study of T cell repertoires in cytomegalovirus infection. Study at large: Well-studied HLA-B-restricted CMV epitopes were used in the study alongside recently identified HLA-C-restricted ones. Public TCR beta signatures were indicative of both CMV infection and a matching HLA type. Regarding the study as a whole: Individuals carrying CMV plus the relevant HLA were identified by cumulative frequency of public TCR beta families.

TCRdb re-derived calls from the reads in MiXCR, one entry per CDR3 protein. The sample has about 500,000 distinct CDR3 sequences; 33% are singletons. Per germline, CDR1 MNHNS and CDR2 SASEGT. With 9 bases clipped from V and 5 bases from J, the junction kept 11 bases outside the gene matches. The CDR3 contains 14 residues. This clonotype occurred a few times. No antigen is known for it. The receptor was isolated from a human donor in good health (CMV status not recorded). Some clones in this sample may be carry-over from other donors' samples. This sample comprised cultured PBMCs, obtained from culture after CMV antigen stimulation. The chain links TRBV6-1 to TRBJ2-3; 7 nucleotides line up with TRBD2. The CDR3 DNA sequence: TGTGCCAGTGGGAGACTAGCAAGGGAAGATACGCAGTATTTT. Protein: CASGRLAREDTQYF.